This entry concerns a single T cell receptor (beta chain). The target antigen is unknown. The sample is drawn from a study of response to subunit inactivated influenza vaccine. With V trimmed by 4 bases and J by 4 bases, 12 bases remained unmatched. This CDR3 is 16 amino acids long. Germline CDR1 reads SEHNR; CDR2 reads FQNEAQ (reference sequence). Overall study findings and caveats: A suggestion made by the authors is that each seasonal influenza vaccination recruits few new T cells.

TCRdb independently ran MiXCR on the RT-PCR reads; one entry per CDR3 protein. The sample holds about 700,000 distinct CDR3 sequences, roughly 14% seen once. This chain connects TRBV7-9 to TRBJ2-7; 8 bases match TRBD2. The sequence derives from a man aged 45-60 years who received an inactivated influenza vaccine. The sample consisted of PBMCs from blood, taken about 11 days after vaccination. CDR3 loop: CASSSNQRERWYEQYF. The CDR3 DNA reads TGTGCCAGCAGCTCCAATCAGCGGGAGAGGTGGTACGAGCAGTACTTC.